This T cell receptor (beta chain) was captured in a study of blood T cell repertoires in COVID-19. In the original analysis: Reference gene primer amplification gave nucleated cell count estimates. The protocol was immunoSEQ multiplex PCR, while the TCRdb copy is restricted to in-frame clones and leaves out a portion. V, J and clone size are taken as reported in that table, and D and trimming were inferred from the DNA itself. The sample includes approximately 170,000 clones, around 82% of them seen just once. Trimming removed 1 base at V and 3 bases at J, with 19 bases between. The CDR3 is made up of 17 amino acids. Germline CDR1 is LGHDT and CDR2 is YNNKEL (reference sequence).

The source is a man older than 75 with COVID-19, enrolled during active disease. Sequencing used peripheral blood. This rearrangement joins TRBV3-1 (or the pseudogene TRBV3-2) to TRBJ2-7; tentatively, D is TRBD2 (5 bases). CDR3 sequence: CASSQGVVSGSFYEQYF. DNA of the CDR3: TGTGCCAGCAGCCAAGGGGTAGTATCGGGGAGCTTCTACGAGCAGTACTTC.